What follows are 23 T cell receptor beta chains derived from one specimen sequenced in a study of T cell responses to AZD1222 COVID-19 vaccine. Sequenced by immunoSEQ multiplex PCR; TCRdb stores in-frame clones only, minus some. The repertoire holds roughly 140,000 clones, with 75% to 95% as singletons. This specimen was peripheral blood, taken 28 days after the second AZD1222 dose. The source of these receptors is an adult who received the AZD1222 COVID-19 vaccine.

V gene TRBV27 combines with J gene TRBJ2-1; 8 bases align to TRBD2. Losses at the gene ends were 6 bases for V and 2 bases for J; bases not matched to a gene: 6. Germline V gene data show CDR1 as MNHEY and CDR2 as SMNVEV (reference sequence). The CDR3 runs 15 residues. CDR3: CASRRTSPTYNEQFF. CDR3 coding DNA: TGTGCCAGCAGAAGGACTAGCCCCACCTACAATGAGCAGTTCTTC.

The chain employs TRBV2 and TRBJ2-7, with D tentatively TRBD1 or TRBD2 (6 bases each). V was trimmed by 4 bases and J by 2 bases, leaving 12 bases between them. The CDR3 runs 14 residues. Germline CDR1 reads SNHLY; CDR2 reads FYNNEI. This CDR3 is CASSAGAPPYEQYF. The CDR3 DNA reads TGTGCCAGCAGTGCGGGGGCCCCCCCCTACGAGCAGTACTTC.

This clone was observed a few times. The rearrangement joins TRBV6-4 to TRBJ2-3, with TRBD1 as a possible D gene (7 bases). This CDR3 spans 16 amino acids. Trimming left V 0 bases short and J 1 base short, with 11 bases between. Germline V CDR1 and CDR2: MRHNA, SNTAGT. Written as DNA, the CDR3 is TGTGCCAGCAGTGACTCGGGCGGGACAGGCACAGATACGCAGTATTTT. Translation gives CASSDSGGTGTDTQYF.

This sequence joins TRBV30 and TRBJ2-3, with D maybe TRBD1 (5 bases). Trimming shortened V by 0 bases and J by 9 bases, and 13 bases separated the two germline ends. Germline lookup yields CDR1 GTSNPN and CDR2 SVGIG (reference sequence). This CDR3 is 13 amino acids long. CDR3 in DNA: TGTGCCTGGAGTGTAAAAGGGGCCGGGACGCAGTATTTT. Translated, it gives CAWSVKGAGTQYF.

This clone was picked up one time. This chain connects TRBV27 to TRBJ2-1, with 7 bases lining up with TRBD2. Germline V gene data show CDR1 as MNHEY and CDR2 as SMNVEV (reference sequence). This CDR3 is built from 13 residues. With 8 bases clipped from V and 3 bases from J, the junction kept 4 bases outside the gene matches. CDR3 in amino acids: CASGRASYNEQFF. The DNA of the CDR3 is TGTGCCAGCGGGAGGGCCAGCTACAATGAGCAGTTCTTC.

The chain links TRBV11-2 to TRBJ1-1; no reliable D call. Trimming shortened V by 1 base and J by 5 bases, and 11 bases separated the two germline ends. Germline loops: CDR1 SGHAT, CDR2 FQNNGV. This CDR3 spans 14 amino acids. The CDR3 region is CASSLAGGRTEAFF. DNA of the CDR3: TGTGCCAGCAGCTTAGCTGGAGGTCGGACTGAAGCTTTCTTT.

The chain recombines TRBV11-2 with TRBJ1-3; no firm D call. The CDR3 extends over 16 amino acids. Germline V gives CDR1 SGHAT, CDR2 FQNNGV. V was clipped by 0 bases and J by 0 bases, with 9 bases between them. CDR3 sequence: CASSLEPGLSGNTIYF. CDR3 in DNA: TGTGCCAGCAGCTTAGAACCGGGCCTCTCTGGAAACACCATATATTTT.

The chain joins TRBV28 to TRBJ1-1; a possible D gene is TRBD1 (6 bases). Germline assignment: CDR1 MDHEN and CDR2 SYDVKM. V lost 5 bases to trimming and J lost 4 bases, with 14 bases between them. This CDR3 has 14 amino acids. CDR3 amino acids: CASSPSGTLTEAFF. The CDR3 DNA is TGTGCCAGCAGTCCCAGCGGGACACTCACTGAAGCTTTCTTT.

The chain has TRBV10-1 and TRBJ2-2; D is possibly TRBD1 (6 bases). Germline values: CDR1 WNHNN, CDR2 SYGVQD (reference sequence). The CDR3 runs to 14 residues. Deletions cut 5 bases from V and 4 bases from J, with 11 bases between. In nucleotides, the CDR3 is TGCGCCAGCAGTTCCAAACAGGGCACCGGGGAGCTGTTTTTT. Translation gives CASSSKQGTGELFF.

This chain links TRBV18 with TRBJ1-2; 7 nucleotides agree with TRBD1. CDR1 KGHSH and CDR2 LQKENI come from the germline V gene. This CDR3 region has 15 residues. V shed 3 bases, J shed 1 base, and the junction held 5 bases outside the gene matches. The CDR3 sequence is CASSPPGQNNYGYTF. CDR3 nucleotide sequence: TGTGCCAGCTCACCCCCGGGACAGAATAACTATGGCTACACCTTC.

This chain joins TRBV5-1 and TRBJ2-7; D is possibly TRBD2 (5 bases). The CDR3 spans 13 residues. The V end lost 7 bases, the J end lost 2 bases, and 13 bases lay between the germline ends. CDR1 is SGHRS and CDR2 is YFSETQ in the germline V gene. The CDR3 region has the DNA TGCGCCAGCGGGAGCGGCCCTGCCTACGAGCAGTACTTC. Its protein product is CASGSGPAYEQYF.

The V gene is TRBV5-4, the J gene TRBJ2-7, with 16 bases fitting TRBD2. The CDR3 covers 16 residues. Germline assignment: CDR1 SGHNT and CDR2 YYREEE (reference sequence). Trimming removed 2 bases from V and 5 bases from J; junction bases left unmatched: 4. CDR3 residues: CASSFSGTSGRDEQYF. In DNA form, the CDR3 reads TGTGCCAGCAGCTTCTCCGGGACTAGCGGGAGGGACGAGCAGTACTTC.

This rearrangement joins TRBV4-1 to TRBJ1-5; 7 bases map to TRBD1. Germline CDR1 reads MGHRA; CDR2 reads YSYEKL. The J segment lost 2 bases and the V segment lost 1 base, leaving 8 bases of the junction unmatched. The CDR3 contains 17 residues. CDR3 residues: CASSQVRGREGNQPQHF. The CDR3 nucleotides read TGCGCCAGCAGCCAAGTAAGGGGGCGAGAGGGCAATCAGCCCCAGCATTTT.

The rearrangement uses TRBV12-3 or TRBV12-4 and TRBJ1-2; the D is unclear. V shed 11 bases and J shed 4 bases, with 17 bases lying between them. This CDR3 is built from 13 residues. The CDR3 coding sequence is TGTGCCTGCCAGTTAGCGGCTGGCTATGGCTACACCTTC. Translating it yields CACQLAAGYGYTF.

The chain links TRBV27 to TRBJ1-5; perhaps TRBD1 as D (5 bases). V was cut by 2 bases and J by 3 bases, with 17 bases left in between. Germline lookup yields CDR1 MNHEY and CDR2 SMNVEV (reference sequence). CDR3 length: 17 amino acids. CDR3 nucleotide sequence: TGTGCCAGCAGTTTAAGGGGCACACTACTATCCAATCAGCCCCAGCATTTT. This sequence encodes CASSLRGTLLSNQPQHF.

The J gene is TRBJ2-1, the V gene TRBV2, with TRBD2 matching 12 bases. CDR3 length equals 13 residues. V dropped 7 bases and J dropped 15; count of bases not matched to a gene: 10. Germline CDR1 SNHLY, CDR2 FYNNEI. CDR3 coding DNA: TGTGCCAGCACCGAAGGACTAGCGGGAAACCGGTTCTTC. The encoded protein is CASTEGLAGNRFF.

This clone appeared a few times. V usage is TRBV15 and J usage is TRBJ1-1, with 8 bases fitting TRBD1. V was clipped by 1 base and J by 7 bases; unmatched bases: 8. The length of the CDR3 is 15 residues. Looked up from germline, CDR1 is LNHNV and CDR2 is YYDKDF (reference sequence). The CDR3 bases are TGTGCCACCAGCAGAGGAGGACAGGGAGCGCTTGAAGCTTTCTTT. Protein product: CATSRGGQGALEAFF.

This sequence joins TRBV28 and TRBJ1-1; D is uncertain. Trimming removed 3 bases at V and 0 bases at J, with 14 bases between. The germline CDR1 and CDR2 sequences are MDHEN and SYDVKM. CDR3 length equals 16 residues. For the CDR3, the DNA is TGTGCCAGCAGTTTCATCGGCCTTTCCATGAACACTGAAGCTTTCTTT. Encoded protein: CASSFIGLSMNTEAFF.

V is TRBV28 and J is TRBJ1-2; D not resolved. The V gene lost 5 bases and the J gene lost 4 bases, with 17 bases spanning the gap. CDR3 length equals 15 residues. CDR1 is MDHEN, CDR2 SYDVKM, per germline. CDR3 sequence (DNA): TGTGCCAGCAGTGCCTTTGCGGGAATAGGCTATGGCTACACCTTC. Translating it yields CASSAFAGIGYGYTF.

V gene TRBV9 combines with J gene TRBJ1-6, with unresolved D. V was trimmed by 2 bases and J by 4 bases, leaving 7 bases between them. From germline, CDR1 is SGDLS and CDR2 YYNGEE. The CDR3 contains 14 residues. The CDR3 DNA sequence: TGTGCCAGCAGCGTTCACGCGTATAATTCACCCCTCCACTTT. As protein: CASSVHAYNSPLHF.

This chain joins TRBV9 and TRBJ1-2; D is ambiguous. Trimming took 0 bases from V and 3 from J, leaving 9 bases between them. Looked up from germline, CDR1 is SGDLS and CDR2 is YYNGEE. The CDR3 is 14 residues long. This chain's CDR3 is CASSVVRADYGYTF. The CDR3 bases are TGTGCCAGCAGCGTAGTTCGGGCCGACTATGGCTACACCTTC.

Comment on this clone: Germline and junction disagree at one end, which may indicate a read error. The sample contains more than one DNA sequence encoding this CDR3. The rearrangement links TRBV2 to TRBJ2-7; 8 positions match TRBD2. The length of the CDR3 is 13 residues. In germline, CDR1 is SNHLY, CDR2 FYNNEI. The CDR3 here is CASRKTSVYEQYF. The CDR3 region has the DNA TGTGCCAGCAGGAAGACTAGCGTCTACGAACAGTACTTC. The full variable domain, completed using reference TRBV2 and TRBJ2-7, is EPEVTQTPSHQVTQMGQEVILRCVPISNHLYFYWYRQILGQKVEFLVSFYNNEISEKSEIFDDQFSVERPDGSNFTLKIRSTKLEDSAMYFCASRKTSVYEQYFGPGTRLTVT.

This chain uses TRBV30 with TRBJ1-1; D call uncertain. Germline CDR1 and CDR2: GTSNPN and SVGIG (reference sequence). The CDR3 runs to 14 residues. Trimming took off 3 bases at V and 1 base at J, with 12 bases between the two ends. The CDR3 spells CAWSAGVQNTEAFF. The CDR3 DNA follows: TGTGCCTGGAGCGCCGGCGTGCAGAACACTGAAGCTTTCTTT.